These T cell receptor beta chains were read from a single sample in a study of graft-versus-host responses after intestinal transplantation. Their antigen targets remain unknown. The repertoire was sequenced with immunoSEQ multiplex PCR; TCRdb's copy has only in-frame clones and lacks some. The sample contains 85,000 to 95,000 clones, roughly 91% of which appear only once. The sample in question was unstimulated CD8+ T cells sorted from spleen or lymph node cells, obtained before intestinal transplant. The receptor set was obtained from a human donor who received an intestinal transplant. CDR3s include the opening cysteine and the closing phenylalanine or tryptophan. A D gene is named only where the DNA matches it firmly.

TRBV25-1	.	CASSSGYLEQYF
TRBV27	.	CASSGFRQGGYEQYF
TRBV4-3	.	CASSQDRADEQYF
TRBV11-2	.	CASSLLNRVYPGNTIYF
TRBV19	.	CASSIGQGGSYEQYF
TRBV30	.	CAWSQGSSGNTIYF
TRBV6-5	.	CASSYGGYQPQHF
TRBV7-9	TRBD1	CASSLEGGQEYYGYTF
TRBV10-3	TRBD1	CAIRSGTGGDEQYF
TRBV4-1	TRBD1	CASSSGTGSYEQYF
TRBV18	TRBD1	CASSPGQSYEQYF
TRBV19	.	CASSNTGKPQHF
TRBV11-3	.	CASSLKIRGNTEAFF
TRBV5-6	TRBD2	CASSVQRGAAQETQYF
TRBV29-1	TRBD1	CSVEKTGEGYTF